Listed below are T cell receptor beta chains from one sample, sequenced in a study of technical replicates of blood from a handful of donors. Profiling relied on immunoSEQ multiplex PCR, and the TCRdb table lists in-frame clones only, not all of them. The sample has some 76,000 clones; roughly 94% are singletons. Sample: T cells isolated from PBMCs. The receptors derive from a human donor in good health. CDR3s include the opening cysteine and the closing phenylalanine or tryptophan. The D gene is left open where the match is weak. Expanded clones get a size class; other rows say once, few or many, or leave the size out.

cdr3_nt cdr3_aa j_call v_call d_call clone_size
TGTGCCACCTTCCTTCTAGGGGGGCAGTTCTTC CATFLLGGQFF TRBJ2-1 TRBV2 . .
TGTGCCAGTAGTATAGAGACACGAGTCGCGAACACCGGGGAGCTGTTTTTT CASSIETRVANTGELFF TRBJ2-2 TRBV19 . .
TGTGCCACTAAAGAGGGCCAAGCGGGGGAGACCCAGTACTTC CATKEGQAGETQYF TRBJ2-5 TRBV11-3 TRBD2 .
TGCGCCAGCAGCCAAGGAGAGGCCGTGTACCAAGAGACCCAGTACTTC CASSQGEAVYQETQYF TRBJ2-5 TRBV4-1 . .
TGCGCCAGCAGCCCGGGGACAGGGGTCGATCAGCCCCAGCATTTT CASSPGTGVDQPQHF TRBJ1-5 TRBV5-1 TRBD1 .
TGTGCCAGCTCACCCCAGGGGGCTACTGAAGCTTTCTTT CASSPQGATEAFF TRBJ1-1 TRBV18 TRBD1 .
TGTGCCAGCACTTTATCAGATACGCAGTATTTT CASTLSDTQYF TRBJ2-3 TRBV25-1 . .
TGTGCCAGTAGTTTCGGACAGGGAGGCGACGAGCAGTACTTC CASSFGQGGDEQYF TRBJ2-7 TRBV19 TRBD1 .
TGTGCCAGCAGCTTACCGGGTAGCTATGGCTACACCTTC CASSLPGSYGYTF TRBJ1-2 TRBV7-9 . .
TGTGCCAGCAGCGGGAGTCGGTCCTACAATGAGCAGTTCTTC CASSGSRSYNEQFF TRBJ2-1 TRBV6-6 . .
TGTGCCAGCAGTGCGGCCGGGACAGGGGGCGTAGATACGCAGTATTTT CASSAAGTGGVDTQYF TRBJ2-3 TRBV28 TRBD1 .
TGTGCCAGTAGTGCGATTAGTGAGGTCGGGGAGCTGTTTTTT CASSAISEVGELFF TRBJ2-2 TRBV19 . .
TGTGCCAGCACCGACAGTCATGAAAAACTGTTTTTT CASTDSHEKLFF TRBJ1-4 TRBV27 . .
TGTGCCAGCAGATCACTAGACAGGTCGAACACCGGGGAGCTGTTTTTT CASRSLDRSNTGELFF TRBJ2-2 TRBV27 . once
TGTGCCAGCAGCCAAGATCTGTCAGGGAGGGGTGAGCAGTTCTTC CASSQDLSGRGEQFF TRBJ2-1 TRBV14 TRBD2 .
TGTGCCAGCAGCGCCGCGGGACGCCTCCAAGAGACCCAGTACTTC CASSAAGRLQETQYF TRBJ2-5 TRBV9 . .
TGTGCCAGCAGCCCCCGGACGGGACAGGGACTCACAGATACGCAGTATTTT CASSPRTGQGLTDTQYF TRBJ2-3 TRBV11-3 TRBD1 .
TGTGCCAGCACCAGAGGGAGCGAGCAGTACTTC CASTRGSEQYF TRBJ2-7 TRBV6-6 . .
TGCGCCAGCAGCTTGAGCCTAGCGGACAGTCGGGAGCAGTACTTC CASSLSLADSREQYF TRBJ2-7 TRBV5-1 . .
TGTGCCAGCAGCGGGACAGGGGATTCAGGGTATGGCTACACCTTC CASSGTGDSGYGYTF TRBJ1-2 TRBV9 TRBD1 once
TGTGCCAGCAGCTTAGACAGGGCTCTTGGCTACACCTTC CASSLDRALGYTF TRBJ1-2 TRBV7-9 . .
TGTGCCAGCAGACAACGGACTAGCGGGACTTTAAAGGAGCAGTTCTTC CASRQRTSGTLKEQFF TRBJ2-1 TRBV7-8 TRBD2 .
TGCAGCGTTGCAGGGGGCGGCAATCAGCCCCAGCATTTT CSVAGGGNQPQHF TRBJ1-5 TRBV29-1 TRBD1 .
TGTGCCAGCAGCCGACCGGGAGATTACGAGCAGTACTTC CASSRPGDYEQYF TRBJ2-7 TRBV13 . .
TGTGCCAGCAGCATTTTCGGGACTAGCGGCACAGATACGCAGTATTTT CASSIFGTSGTDTQYF TRBJ2-3 TRBV13 TRBD2 .
TGCGCCAGCAGTCGCGACGGGACAGCGGTCCCCCCCGGGGAGCTGTTTTTT CASSRDGTAVPPGELFF TRBJ2-2 TRBV5-1 TRBD1 .
TGTGCCAGCAGCTTATGGGCGGGAGGGAACACAGATACGCAGTATTTT CASSLWAGGNTDTQYF TRBJ2-3 TRBV7-2 TRBD2 .
TGTGCCAGCAGCTCGGGACTAGTCGAGCAGTACTTC CASSSGLVEQYF TRBJ2-7 TRBV7-2 TRBD2 .
TGTGCCAGCAGCCCCAGGTCTGGGGCCAACGTCCTGACTTTC CASSPRSGANVLTF TRBJ2-6 TRBV5-6 . .
TGTGCCAGCAGCTCGCGTCTAGCGGGAGGTAGTAATGAGCAGTTCTTC CASSSRLAGGSNEQFF TRBJ2-1 TRBV11-2 TRBD2 .
TGTGCCAGCAGCCTTGGACAAAACACAGATACGCAGTATTTT CASSLGQNTDTQYF TRBJ2-3 TRBV5-4 . once
TGTGCCATCAGCCAGGACTCCTACAATGAGCAGTTCTTC CAISQDSYNEQFF TRBJ2-1 TRBV10-3 . .
TGTGCCAGCAGCGTAGCGGGACTCAATGAGCAGTTCTTC CASSVAGLNEQFF TRBJ2-1 TRBV9 . .
TGTGCCAGCAGTGTAGGCGGGAGGCCCAATGAGCAGTTCTTC CASSVGGRPNEQFF TRBJ2-1 TRBV6-4 TRBD2 .
TGCAGCGTTGAAGGGGTAGCGGGAGATCGGGCAGATACGCAGTATTTT CSVEGVAGDRADTQYF TRBJ2-3 TRBV29-1 TRBD2 .
TGTGCCAGCAGTTCCCCACAGGGAGAGGATGAAAAACTGTTTTTT CASSSPQGEDEKLFF TRBJ1-4 TRBV28 . .
TGTGCCAGCAGTCTAGCGAGCTCCTACGAGCAGTACTTC CASSLASSYEQYF TRBJ2-7 TRBV6-5 . .
TGTGCCAGCAGTCCTTTGGGCCTAGCGGGAGAACGGAACACAGATACGCAGTATTTT CASSPLGLAGERNTDTQYF TRBJ2-3 TRBV28 TRBD2 .
TGTGCCAGCAGCCAAATCCAGGGCGTTTGGACTGAAGCTTTCTTT CASSQIQGVWTEAFF TRBJ1-1 TRBV4-2 . once
TGTGCCAGCAGTTTGACAGGGCGACATTACTTC CASSLTGRHYF TRBJ2-5 TRBV28 TRBD1 few
TGTGCCAGCAGCTTAGAGTGGGAAATCAGGGACAGGGGGACCTACGAGCAGTACTTC CASSLEWEIRDRGTYEQYF TRBJ2-7 TRBV11-2 TRBD1 .
TGTGCCAGCTCAGCGACAAACACTGAAGCTTTCTTT CASSATNTEAFF TRBJ1-1 TRBV18 . .
TGTGCCAGCACCCCCGCGGCGGGCGATGAGCAGTTCTTC CASTPAAGDEQFF TRBJ2-1 TRBV28 . .
TGTGCCAGCAGTTTAACGCGGGGGGCCGGGGAGCTGTTTTTT CASSLTRGAGELFF TRBJ2-2 TRBV27 TRBD2 .
TGTGCCATCAGTGAGGCGCGGGGGGAGACCCAGTACTTC CAISEARGETQYF TRBJ2-5 TRBV10-3 TRBD2 .
TGCGCCAGCAGTGTAGCCGGGACAGGGGCCTCCCAGTACTTC CASSVAGTGASQYF TRBJ2-5 TRBV10-2 TRBD1 .
TGTGCCAGCAGCTGGGGAGATTATGGCTACACCTTC CASSWGDYGYTF TRBJ1-2 TRBV7-2 . .
TGTGCCAGCAGTGAAGGGGGCTACTACGAGCAGTACTTC CASSEGGYYEQYF TRBJ2-7 TRBV6-1 . .
TGTGCCAGCTCTCTCCGGGACAGGAATCAGCCCCAGCATTTT CASSLRDRNQPQHF TRBJ1-5 TRBV18 TRBD1 .